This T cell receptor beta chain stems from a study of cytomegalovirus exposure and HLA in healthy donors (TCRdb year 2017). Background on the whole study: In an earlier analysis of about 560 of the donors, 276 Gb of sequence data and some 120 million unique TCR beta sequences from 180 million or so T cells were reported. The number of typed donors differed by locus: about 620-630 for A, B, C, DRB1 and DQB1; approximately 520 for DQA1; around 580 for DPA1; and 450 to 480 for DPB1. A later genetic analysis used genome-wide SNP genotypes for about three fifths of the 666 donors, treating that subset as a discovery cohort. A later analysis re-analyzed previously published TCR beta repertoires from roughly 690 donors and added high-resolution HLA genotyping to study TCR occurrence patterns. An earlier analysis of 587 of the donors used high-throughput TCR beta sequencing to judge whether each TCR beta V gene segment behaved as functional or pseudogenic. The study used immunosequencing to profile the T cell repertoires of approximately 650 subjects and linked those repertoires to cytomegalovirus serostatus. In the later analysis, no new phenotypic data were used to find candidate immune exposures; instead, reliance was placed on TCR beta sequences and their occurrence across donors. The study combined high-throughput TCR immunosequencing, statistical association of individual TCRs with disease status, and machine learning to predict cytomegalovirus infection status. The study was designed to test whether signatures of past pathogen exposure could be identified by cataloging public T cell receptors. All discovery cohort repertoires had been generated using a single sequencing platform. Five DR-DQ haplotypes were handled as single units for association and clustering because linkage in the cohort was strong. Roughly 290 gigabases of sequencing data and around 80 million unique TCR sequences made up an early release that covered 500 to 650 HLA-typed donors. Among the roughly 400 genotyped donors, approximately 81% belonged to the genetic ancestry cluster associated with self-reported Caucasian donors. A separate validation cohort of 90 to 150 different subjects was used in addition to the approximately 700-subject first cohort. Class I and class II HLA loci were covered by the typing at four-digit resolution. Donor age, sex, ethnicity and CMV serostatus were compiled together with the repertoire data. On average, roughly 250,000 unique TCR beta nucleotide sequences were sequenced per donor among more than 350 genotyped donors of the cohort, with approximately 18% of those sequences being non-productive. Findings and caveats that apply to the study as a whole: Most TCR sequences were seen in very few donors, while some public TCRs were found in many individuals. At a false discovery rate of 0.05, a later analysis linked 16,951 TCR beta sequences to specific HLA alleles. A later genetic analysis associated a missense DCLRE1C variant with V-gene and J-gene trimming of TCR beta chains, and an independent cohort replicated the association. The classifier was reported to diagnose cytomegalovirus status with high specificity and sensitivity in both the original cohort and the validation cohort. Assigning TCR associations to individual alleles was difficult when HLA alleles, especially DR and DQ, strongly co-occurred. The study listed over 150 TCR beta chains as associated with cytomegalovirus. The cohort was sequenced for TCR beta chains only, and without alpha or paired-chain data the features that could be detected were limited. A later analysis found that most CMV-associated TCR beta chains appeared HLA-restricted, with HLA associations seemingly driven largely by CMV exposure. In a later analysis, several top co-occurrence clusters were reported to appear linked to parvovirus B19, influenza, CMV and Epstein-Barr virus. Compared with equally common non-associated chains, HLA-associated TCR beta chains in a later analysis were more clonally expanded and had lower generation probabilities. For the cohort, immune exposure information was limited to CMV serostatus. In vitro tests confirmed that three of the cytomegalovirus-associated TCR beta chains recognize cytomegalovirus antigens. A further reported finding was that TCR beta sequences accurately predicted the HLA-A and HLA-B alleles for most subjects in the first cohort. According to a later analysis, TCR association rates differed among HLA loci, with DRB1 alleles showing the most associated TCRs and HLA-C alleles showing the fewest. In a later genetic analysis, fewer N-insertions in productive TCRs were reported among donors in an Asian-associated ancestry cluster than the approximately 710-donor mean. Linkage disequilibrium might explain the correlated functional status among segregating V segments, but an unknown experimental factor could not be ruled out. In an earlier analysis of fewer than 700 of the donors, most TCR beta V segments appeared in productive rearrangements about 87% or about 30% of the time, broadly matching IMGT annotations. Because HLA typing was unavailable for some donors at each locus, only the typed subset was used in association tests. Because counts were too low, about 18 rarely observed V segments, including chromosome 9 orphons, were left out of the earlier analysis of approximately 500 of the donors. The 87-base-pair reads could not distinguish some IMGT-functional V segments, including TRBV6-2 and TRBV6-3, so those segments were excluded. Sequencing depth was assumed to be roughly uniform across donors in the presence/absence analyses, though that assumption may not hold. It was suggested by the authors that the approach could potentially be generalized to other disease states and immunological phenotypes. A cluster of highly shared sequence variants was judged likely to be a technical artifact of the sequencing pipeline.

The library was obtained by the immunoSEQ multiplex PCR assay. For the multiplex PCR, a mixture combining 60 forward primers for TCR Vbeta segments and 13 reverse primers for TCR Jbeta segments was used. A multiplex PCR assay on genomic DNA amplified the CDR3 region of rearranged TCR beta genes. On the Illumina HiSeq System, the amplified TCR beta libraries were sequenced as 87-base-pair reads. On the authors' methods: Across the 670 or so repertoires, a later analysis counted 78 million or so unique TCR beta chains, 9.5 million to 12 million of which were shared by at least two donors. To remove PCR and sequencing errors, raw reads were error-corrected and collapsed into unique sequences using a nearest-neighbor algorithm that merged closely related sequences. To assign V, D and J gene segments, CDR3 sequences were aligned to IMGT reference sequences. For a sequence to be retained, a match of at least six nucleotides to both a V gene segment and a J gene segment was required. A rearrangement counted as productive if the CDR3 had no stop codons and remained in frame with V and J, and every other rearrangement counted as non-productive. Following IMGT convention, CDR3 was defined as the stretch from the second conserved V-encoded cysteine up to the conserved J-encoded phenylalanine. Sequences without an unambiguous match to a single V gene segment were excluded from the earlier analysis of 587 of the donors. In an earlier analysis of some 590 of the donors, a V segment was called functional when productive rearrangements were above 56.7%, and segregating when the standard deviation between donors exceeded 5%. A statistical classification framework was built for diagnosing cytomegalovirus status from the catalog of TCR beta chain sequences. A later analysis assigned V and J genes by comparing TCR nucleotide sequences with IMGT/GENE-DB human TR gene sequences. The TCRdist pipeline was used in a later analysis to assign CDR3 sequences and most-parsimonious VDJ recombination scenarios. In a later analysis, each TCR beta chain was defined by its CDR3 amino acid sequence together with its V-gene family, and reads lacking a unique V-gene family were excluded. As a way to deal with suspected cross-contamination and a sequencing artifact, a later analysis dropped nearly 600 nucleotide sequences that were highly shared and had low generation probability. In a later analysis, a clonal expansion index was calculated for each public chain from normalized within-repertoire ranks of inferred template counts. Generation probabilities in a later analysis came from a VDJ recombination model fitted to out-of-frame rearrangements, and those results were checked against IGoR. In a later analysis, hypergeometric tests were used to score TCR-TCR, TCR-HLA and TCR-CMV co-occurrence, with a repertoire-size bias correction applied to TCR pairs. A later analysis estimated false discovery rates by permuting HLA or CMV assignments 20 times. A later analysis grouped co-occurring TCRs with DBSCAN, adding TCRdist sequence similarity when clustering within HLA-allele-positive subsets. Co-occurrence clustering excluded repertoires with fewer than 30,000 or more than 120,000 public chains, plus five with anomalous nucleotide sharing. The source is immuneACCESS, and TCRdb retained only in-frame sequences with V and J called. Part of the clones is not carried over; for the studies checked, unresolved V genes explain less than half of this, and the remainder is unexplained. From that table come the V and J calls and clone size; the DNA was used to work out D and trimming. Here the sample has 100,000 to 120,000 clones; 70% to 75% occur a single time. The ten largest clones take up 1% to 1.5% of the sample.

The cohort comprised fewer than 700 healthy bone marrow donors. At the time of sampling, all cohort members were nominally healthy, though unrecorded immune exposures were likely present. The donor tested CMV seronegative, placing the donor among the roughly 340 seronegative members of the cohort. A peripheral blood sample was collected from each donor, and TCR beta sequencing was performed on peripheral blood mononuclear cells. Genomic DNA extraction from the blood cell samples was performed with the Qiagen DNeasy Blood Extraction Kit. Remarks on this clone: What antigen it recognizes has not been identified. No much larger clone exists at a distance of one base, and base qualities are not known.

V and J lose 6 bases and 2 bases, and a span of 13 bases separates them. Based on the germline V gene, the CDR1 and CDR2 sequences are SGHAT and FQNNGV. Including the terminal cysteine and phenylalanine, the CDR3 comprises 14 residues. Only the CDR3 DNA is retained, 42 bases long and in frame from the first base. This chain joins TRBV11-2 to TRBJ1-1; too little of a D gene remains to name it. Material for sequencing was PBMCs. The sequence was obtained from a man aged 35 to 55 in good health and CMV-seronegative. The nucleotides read TGTGCCAGCAGTCCAGTCCGAGGCAACACTGAAGCTTTCTTT. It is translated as CASSPVRGNTEAFF.